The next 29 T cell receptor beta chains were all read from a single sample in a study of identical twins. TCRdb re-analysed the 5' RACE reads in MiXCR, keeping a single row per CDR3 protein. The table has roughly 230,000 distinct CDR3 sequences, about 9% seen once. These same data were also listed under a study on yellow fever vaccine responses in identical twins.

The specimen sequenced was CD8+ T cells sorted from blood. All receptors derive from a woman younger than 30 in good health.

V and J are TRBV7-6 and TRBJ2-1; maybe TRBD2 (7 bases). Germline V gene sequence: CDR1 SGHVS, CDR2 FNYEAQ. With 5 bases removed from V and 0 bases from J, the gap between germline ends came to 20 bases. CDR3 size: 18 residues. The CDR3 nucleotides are TGTGCCAGCAGCCCGCGAGGGGGGGGGAAGAGCTCCTACAATGAGCAGTTCTTC. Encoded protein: CASSPRGGGKSSYNEQFF. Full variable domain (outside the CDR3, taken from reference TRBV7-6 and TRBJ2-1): GAGVSQSPRYKVTKRGQDVALRCDPISGHVSLYWYRQALGQGPEFLTYFNYEAQQDKSGLPNDRFSAERPEGSISTLTIQRTEQRDSAMYRCASSPRGGGKSSYNEQFFGPGTRLTVL.

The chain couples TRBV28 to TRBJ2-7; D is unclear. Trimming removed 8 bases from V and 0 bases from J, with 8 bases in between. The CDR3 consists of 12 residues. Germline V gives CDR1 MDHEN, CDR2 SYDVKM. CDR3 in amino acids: CASRQSSYEQYF. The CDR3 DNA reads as TGTGCCAGCCGTCAGAGCTCCTACGAGCAGTACTTC.

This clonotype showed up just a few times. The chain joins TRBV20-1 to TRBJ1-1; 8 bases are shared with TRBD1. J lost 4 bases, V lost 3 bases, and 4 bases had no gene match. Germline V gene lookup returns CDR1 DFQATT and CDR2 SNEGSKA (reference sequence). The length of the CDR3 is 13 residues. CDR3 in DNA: TGCAGTGCTAGCGGACAGGGTTCCACTGAAGCTTTCTTT. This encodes CSASGQGSTEAFF.

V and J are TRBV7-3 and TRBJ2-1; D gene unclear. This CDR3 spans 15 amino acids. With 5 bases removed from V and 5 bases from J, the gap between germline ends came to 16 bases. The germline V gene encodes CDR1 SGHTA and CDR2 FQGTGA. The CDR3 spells CASSPRMAENNEQFF. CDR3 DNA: TGTGCCAGCAGCCCGAGAATGGCGGAAAACAATGAGCAGTTCTTC.

The CDR3 DNA sequence: TGTGCCAGCACAGAACCAAGCAGATTCAGGGATAGGGACTACAATGAGCAGTTCTTC. It is translated as CASTEPSRFRDRDYNEQFF. The V and J genes are TRBV27 and TRBJ2-1, with D possibly TRBD1 on 5 matching bases. V shed 7 bases and J shed 3 bases, with 28 bases lying between them. Germline loops: CDR1 MNHEY, CDR2 SMNVEV (reference sequence). This CDR3 has 19 residues.

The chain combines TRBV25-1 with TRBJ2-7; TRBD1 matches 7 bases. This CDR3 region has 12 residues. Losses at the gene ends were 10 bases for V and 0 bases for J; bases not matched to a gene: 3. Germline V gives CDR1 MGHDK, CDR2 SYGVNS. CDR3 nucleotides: TGTGCCATGGACAGGTTCTCCTACGAGCAGTACTTC. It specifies CAMDRFSYEQYF.

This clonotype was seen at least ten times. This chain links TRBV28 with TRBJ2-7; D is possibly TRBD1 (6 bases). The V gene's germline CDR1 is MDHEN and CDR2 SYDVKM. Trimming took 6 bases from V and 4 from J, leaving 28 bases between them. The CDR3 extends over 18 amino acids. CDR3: CASSYNKQGLEGWYEQYF. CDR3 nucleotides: TGTGCCAGCAGCTATAACAAACAGGGCCTAGAGGGATGGTACGAGCAGTACTTC.

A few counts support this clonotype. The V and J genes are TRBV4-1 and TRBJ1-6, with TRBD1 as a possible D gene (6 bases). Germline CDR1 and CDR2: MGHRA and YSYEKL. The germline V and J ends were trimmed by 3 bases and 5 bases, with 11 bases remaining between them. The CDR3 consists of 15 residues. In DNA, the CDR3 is TGCGCCAGCAGCCACACACAGGGAAATAATTCACCCCTCCACTTT. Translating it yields CASSHTQGNNSPLHF.

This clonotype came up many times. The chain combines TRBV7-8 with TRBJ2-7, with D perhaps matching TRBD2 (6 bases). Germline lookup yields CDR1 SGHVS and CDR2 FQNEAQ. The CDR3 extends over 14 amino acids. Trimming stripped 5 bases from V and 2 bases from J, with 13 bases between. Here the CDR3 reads CASSPAGPTYEQYF. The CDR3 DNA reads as TGTGCCAGCAGCCCGGCGGGGCCCACCTACGAGCAGTACTTC.

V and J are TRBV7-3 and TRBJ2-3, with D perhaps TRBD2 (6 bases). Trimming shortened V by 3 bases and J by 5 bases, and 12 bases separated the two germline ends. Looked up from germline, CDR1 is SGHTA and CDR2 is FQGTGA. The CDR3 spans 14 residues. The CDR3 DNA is TGTGCCAGCAGCTTGGGAGGCGGCGAAGATACGCAGTATTTT. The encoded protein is CASSLGGGEDTQYF.

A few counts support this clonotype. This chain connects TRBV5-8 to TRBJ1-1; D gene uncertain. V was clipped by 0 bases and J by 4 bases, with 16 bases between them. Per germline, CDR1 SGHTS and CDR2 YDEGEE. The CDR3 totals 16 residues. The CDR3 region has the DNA TGTGCCAGCAGCTTGGGCTGGGCCCTATCGACCACTGAAGCTTTCTTT. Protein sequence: CASSLGWALSTTEAFF.

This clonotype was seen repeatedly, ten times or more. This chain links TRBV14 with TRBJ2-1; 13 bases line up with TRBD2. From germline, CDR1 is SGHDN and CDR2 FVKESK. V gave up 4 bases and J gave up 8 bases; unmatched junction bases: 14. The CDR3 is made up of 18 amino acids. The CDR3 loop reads CASSPPGLAGWRVDEQFF. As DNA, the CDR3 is TGTGCCAGCAGCCCCCCGGGACTAGCGGGGTGGAGGGTCGATGAGCAGTTCTTC.

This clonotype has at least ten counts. CDR3 sequence: CASSLVTSGTHNEQFF. The CDR3 bases are TGCGCCAGCAGCTTGGTGACTAGCGGGACCCACAATGAGCAGTTCTTC. The chain combines TRBV5-1 with TRBJ2-1, with TRBD2 matching over 11 bases. CDR1 is SGHRS and CDR2 is YFSETQ in the germline V gene. V was clipped by 0 bases and J by 5 bases; unmatched bases: 4. CDR3 length: 16 residues.

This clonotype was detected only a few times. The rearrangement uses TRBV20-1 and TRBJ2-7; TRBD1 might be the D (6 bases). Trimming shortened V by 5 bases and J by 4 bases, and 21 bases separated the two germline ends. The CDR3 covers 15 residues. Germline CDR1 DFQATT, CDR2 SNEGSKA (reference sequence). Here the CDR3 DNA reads TGCAGTGCTTCTAACAGGGAAGTGGGTGGGTACGAGCAGTACTTC. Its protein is CSASNREVGGYEQYF.

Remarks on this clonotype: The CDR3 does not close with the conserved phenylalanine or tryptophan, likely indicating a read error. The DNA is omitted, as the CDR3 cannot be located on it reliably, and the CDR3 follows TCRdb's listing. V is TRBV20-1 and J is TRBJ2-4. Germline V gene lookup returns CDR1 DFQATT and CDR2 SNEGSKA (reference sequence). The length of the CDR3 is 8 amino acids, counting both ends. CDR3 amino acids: CSARGLLS.

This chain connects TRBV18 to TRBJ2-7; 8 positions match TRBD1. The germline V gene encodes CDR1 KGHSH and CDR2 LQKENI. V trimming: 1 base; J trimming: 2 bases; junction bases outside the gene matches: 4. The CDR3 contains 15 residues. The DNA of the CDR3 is TGTGCCAGCTCACCACTCGAGACAGGGGCCTACGAGCAGTACTTC. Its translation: CASSPLETGAYEQYF. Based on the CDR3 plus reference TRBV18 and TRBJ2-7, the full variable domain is NAGVMQNPRHLVRRRGQEARLRCSPMKGHSHVYWYRQLPEEGLKFMVYLQKENIIDESGMPKERFSAEFPKEGPSILRIQQVVRGDSAAYFCASSPLETGAYEQYFGPGTRLTVT.

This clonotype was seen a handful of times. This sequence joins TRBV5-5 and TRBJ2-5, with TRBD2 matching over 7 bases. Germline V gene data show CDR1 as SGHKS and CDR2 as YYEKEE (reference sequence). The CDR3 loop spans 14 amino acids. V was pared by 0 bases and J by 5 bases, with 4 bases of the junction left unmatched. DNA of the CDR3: TGTGCCAGCAGCTTGGGGACCGGGGGGGAGACCCAGTACTTC. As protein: CASSLGTGGETQYF.

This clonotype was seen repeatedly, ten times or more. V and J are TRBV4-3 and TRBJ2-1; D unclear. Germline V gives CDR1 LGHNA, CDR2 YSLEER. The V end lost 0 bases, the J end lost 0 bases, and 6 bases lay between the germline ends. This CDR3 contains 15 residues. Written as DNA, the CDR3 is TGCGCCAGCAGCCAAGACCTAAGCTCCTACAATGAGCAGTTCTTC. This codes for CASSQDLSSYNEQFF.

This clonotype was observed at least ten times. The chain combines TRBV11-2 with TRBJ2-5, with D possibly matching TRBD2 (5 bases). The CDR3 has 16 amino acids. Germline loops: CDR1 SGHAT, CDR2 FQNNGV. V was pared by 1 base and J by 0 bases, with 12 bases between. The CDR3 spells CASSLVGAGDQETQYF. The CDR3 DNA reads TGTGCCAGCAGCTTAGTTGGTGCGGGCGACCAAGAGACCCAGTACTTC.

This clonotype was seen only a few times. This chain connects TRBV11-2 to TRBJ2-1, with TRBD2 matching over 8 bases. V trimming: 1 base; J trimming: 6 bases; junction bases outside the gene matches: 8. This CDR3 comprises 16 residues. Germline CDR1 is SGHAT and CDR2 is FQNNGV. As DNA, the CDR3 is TGTGCCAGCAGCTTAGGTCCGGGACTAGGTCCCAATGAGCAGTTCTTC. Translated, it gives CASSLGPGLGPNEQFF.

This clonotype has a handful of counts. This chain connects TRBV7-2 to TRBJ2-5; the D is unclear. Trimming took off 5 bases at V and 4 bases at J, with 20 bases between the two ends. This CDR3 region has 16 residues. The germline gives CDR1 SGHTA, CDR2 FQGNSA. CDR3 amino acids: CASSLNVGLVRETQYF. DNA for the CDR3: TGTGCCAGCAGCCTCAACGTAGGGCTAGTACGAGAGACCCAGTACTTC.

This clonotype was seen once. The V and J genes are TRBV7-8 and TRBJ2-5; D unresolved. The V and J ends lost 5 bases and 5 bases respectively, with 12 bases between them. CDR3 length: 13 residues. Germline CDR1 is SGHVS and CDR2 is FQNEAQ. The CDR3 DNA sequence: TGTGCCAGCAGCCCGGTTGGTGGGGAGACCCAGTACTTC. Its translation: CASSPVGGETQYF.

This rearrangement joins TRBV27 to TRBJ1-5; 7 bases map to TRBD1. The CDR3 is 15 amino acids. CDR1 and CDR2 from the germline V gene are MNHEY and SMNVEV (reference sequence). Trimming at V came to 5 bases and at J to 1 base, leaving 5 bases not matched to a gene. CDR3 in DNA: TGTGCCAGCAGTCCAACAGGGGAGAGCAATCAGCCCCAGCATTTT. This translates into CASSPTGESNQPQHF.

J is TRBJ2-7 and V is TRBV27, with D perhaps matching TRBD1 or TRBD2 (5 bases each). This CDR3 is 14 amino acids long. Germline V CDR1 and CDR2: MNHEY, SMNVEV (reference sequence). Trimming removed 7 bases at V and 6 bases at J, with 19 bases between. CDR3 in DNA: TGTGCCAGCACCTTATCCGGGCCGAGGGGCGAGCAGTACTTC. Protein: CASTLSGPRGEQYF.

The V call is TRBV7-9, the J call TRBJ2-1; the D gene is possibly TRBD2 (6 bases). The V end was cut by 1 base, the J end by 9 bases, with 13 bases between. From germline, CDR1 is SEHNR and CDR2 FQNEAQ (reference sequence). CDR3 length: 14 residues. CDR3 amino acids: CASSLGLGLSEQFF. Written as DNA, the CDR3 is TGTGCCAGCAGCTTAGGACTAGGATTAAGTGAGCAGTTCTTC.

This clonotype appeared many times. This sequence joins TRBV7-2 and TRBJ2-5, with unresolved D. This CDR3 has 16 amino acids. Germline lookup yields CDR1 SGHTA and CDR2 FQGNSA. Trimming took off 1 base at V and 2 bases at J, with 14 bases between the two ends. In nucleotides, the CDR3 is TGTGCCAGCAGCTTAGGAGTGTCTATCCGACAAGAGACCCAGTACTTC. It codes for CASSLGVSIRQETQYF.

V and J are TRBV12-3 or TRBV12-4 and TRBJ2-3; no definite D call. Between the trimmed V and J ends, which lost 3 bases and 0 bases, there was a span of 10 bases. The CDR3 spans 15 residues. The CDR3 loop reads CASSLQGLSTDTQYF. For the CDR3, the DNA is TGTGCCAGCAGTTTGCAAGGGCTTAGCACAGATACGCAGTATTTT.

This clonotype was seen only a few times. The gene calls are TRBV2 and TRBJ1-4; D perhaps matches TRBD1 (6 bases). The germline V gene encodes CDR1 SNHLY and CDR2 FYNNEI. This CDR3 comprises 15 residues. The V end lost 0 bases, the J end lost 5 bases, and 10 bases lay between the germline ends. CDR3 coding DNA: TGTGCCAGCAGTGAAGCGGGACACTTAAATGAAAAACTGTTTTTT. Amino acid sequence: CASSEAGHLNEKLFF.

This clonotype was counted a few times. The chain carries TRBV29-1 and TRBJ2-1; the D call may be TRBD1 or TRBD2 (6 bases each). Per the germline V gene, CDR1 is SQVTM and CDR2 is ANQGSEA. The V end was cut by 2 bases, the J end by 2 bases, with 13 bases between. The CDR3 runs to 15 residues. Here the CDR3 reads CSVEFIGGAYNEQFF. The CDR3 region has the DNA TGCAGCGTTGAATTTATCGGGGGCGCCTACAATGAGCAGTTCTTC.